Each of the 16 T cell receptor beta chains below was sequenced from the same sample in a study of OX40 agonist ivuxolimab in advanced cancers. Some clones are missing from TCRdb's copy, which holds only in-frame ones; the method was immunoSEQ multiplex PCR. Of roughly 60,000 clones in the sample, around nine tenths were seen once. Specimen: CD4+ or CD8+ T cells sorted from blood, collected in a trial of the OX40 agonist ivuxolimab. Receptors originate from an adult with an advanced solid tumor such as melanoma, head and neck, liver or kidney cancer.

The genes are TRBV2 and TRBJ2-3; perhaps TRBD1 as D (6 bases). Germline values: CDR1 SNHLY, CDR2 FYNNEI. Trimming left V 6 bases short and J 2 bases short, with 15 bases between. The CDR3 totals 15 residues. The CDR3 bases are TGTGCCAGCAGCCCCCCGGTGGGGGCCACAGATACGCAGTATTTT. Translation: CASSPPVGATDTQYF.

The rearrangement joins TRBV10-3 to TRBJ1-1; D is uncertain. Trimming took off 8 bases at V and 0 bases at J, with 10 bases between the two ends. The CDR3 loop spans 13 amino acids. Per germline, CDR1 ENHRY and CDR2 SYGVKD. The CDR3 DNA reads TGTGCCATCGTATGGGCCTTGAACACTGAAGCTTTCTTT. The encoded protein is CAIVWALNTEAFF.

The chain joins TRBV28 to TRBJ1-1, with 7 bases lining up with TRBD1. The CDR3 runs to 13 residues. Trimming removed 7 bases from V and 7 bases from J; junction bases left unmatched: 9. Germline V gene sequence: CDR1 MDHEN, CDR2 SYDVKM. For the CDR3, the DNA is TGTGCCAGCAAAAACAGGGACAGTCGTGAAGCTTTCTTT. This sequence encodes CASKNRDSREAFF.

This chain links TRBV28 with TRBJ2-2; D is unclear. V was shortened by 4 bases and J by 2 bases, with 11 bases between the two germline ends. This CDR3 contains 15 residues. Germline assignment: CDR1 MDHEN and CDR2 SYDVKM. In DNA, the CDR3 is TGTGCCAGCAGTTCTAAGGGTTTCAACACCGGGGAGCTGTTTTTT. The encoded protein is CASSSKGFNTGELFF.

The chain recombines TRBV19 with TRBJ2-4, with D perhaps TRBD2 (6 bases). The V and J ends lost 9 bases and 3 bases respectively, with 15 bases between them. Germline CDR1 reads LNHDA; CDR2 reads SQIVND (reference sequence). The CDR3 extends over 14 amino acids. The CDR3 loop reads CARGRRAGKNIQYF. In DNA form, the CDR3 reads TGTGCCAGGGGGAGGCGGGCGGGCAAAAACATTCAGTACTTC.

V gene TRBV28 combines with J gene TRBJ2-5; D remains unclear. Per germline, CDR1 MDHEN and CDR2 SYDVKM. V was trimmed by 8 bases and J by 2 bases, leaving 3 bases between them. The CDR3 covers 10 residues. As DNA, the CDR3 is TGTGCCAGCCGACAAGAGACCCAGTACTTC. Translation gives CASRQETQYF.

This sequence joins TRBV7-8 and TRBJ2-2; 9 nucleotides match TRBD2. Germline V gene sequence: CDR1 SGHVS, CDR2 FQNEAQ. V was clipped by 5 bases and J by 3 bases; unmatched bases: 7. This CDR3 has 16 amino acids. For the CDR3, the DNA is TGTGCCAGCAGCCCTAGCGGGGTGGGTTACACCGGGGAGCTGTTTTTT. This sequence encodes CASSPSGVGYTGELFF.

The chain employs TRBV2 and TRBJ2-2; D possibly corresponds to TRBD2 (6 bases). V lost 2 bases and J 0 bases, leaving 10 bases between the germline ends. The CDR3 consists of 16 residues. Germline V gene lookup returns CDR1 SNHLY and CDR2 FYNNEI. The CDR3 protein is CASSEQRLANTGELFF. CDR3 in DNA: TGTGCCAGCAGTGAACAGAGACTAGCGAACACCGGGGAGCTGTTTTTT.

The rearrangement joins TRBV29-1 to TRBJ2-2, with TRBD1 matching 8 bases. The germline CDR1 and CDR2 sequences are SQVTM and ANQGSEA. CDR3 length: 14 amino acids. V was clipped by 6 bases and J by 1 base; unmatched bases: 4. Written as DNA, the CDR3 is TGCAGCGTGACGGGACAGGAGAACACCGGGGAGCTGTTTTTT. Protein sequence: CSVTGQENTGELFF.

J is TRBJ2-3 and V is TRBV5-4; TRBD2 might be the D (5 bases). The germline V gene has CDR1 SGHNT and CDR2 YYREEE (reference sequence). The CDR3 is made up of 14 amino acids. Trimming pared 0 bases from V and 5 bases from J, leaving 10 bases between. CDR3 amino acids: CASSLARGGDTQYF. The DNA for the CDR3 is TGTGCCAGCAGCTTGGCCCGCGGAGGAGATACGCAGTATTTT.

The chain combines TRBV5-1 with TRBJ2-3, with D unclear. CDR3 length equals 13 residues. Germline CDR1 is SGHRS and CDR2 is YFSETQ. V was shortened by 0 bases and J by 4 bases, with 6 bases between the two germline ends. The CDR3 reads CASSLVEPDTQYF. CDR3 bases: TGCGCCAGCAGCTTGGTGGAGCCAGATACGCAGTATTTT.

V and J are TRBV11-3 and TRBJ2-1; no clear D. CDR1 is SGHNT and CDR2 is YENEEA in the germline V gene. The CDR3 runs 15 residues. The V and J ends lost 5 bases and 10 bases respectively, with 21 bases between them. CDR3: CASSPGPLRQWEQFF. Here the CDR3 DNA reads TGTGCCAGCAGCCCAGGACCCCTCCGACAATGGGAGCAGTTCTTC.

The genes are TRBV7-3 and TRBJ2-3, with 7 bases that match TRBD2. Losses at the gene ends were 2 bases for V and 6 bases for J; bases not matched to a gene: 2. Germline lookup yields CDR1 SGHTA and CDR2 FQGTGA. The CDR3 extends over 13 amino acids. The CDR3 region is CASSLAGEDTQYF. CDR3 in DNA: TGTGCCAGCAGCTTAGCGGGAGAGGATACGCAGTATTTT.

The rearrangement joins TRBV6-6 to TRBJ2-7, with 10 bases matching TRBD2. The CDR3 spans 15 residues. The V segment lost 2 bases and the J segment 4 bases; nucleotides outside the gene matches: 5. Germline CDR1 reads MNHNY; CDR2 reads SVGAGI (reference sequence). CDR3 residues: CASSYGAGGPYEQYF. DNA for the CDR3: TGTGCCAGCAGTTACGGAGCGGGAGGGCCTTACGAGCAGTACTTC.

Only a few counts were recorded for this clone. The CDR3 is CAWSDPTGAIEKLFF. In DNA form, the CDR3 reads TGTGCCTGGAGTGACCCAACAGGGGCTATTGAAAAACTGTTTTTT. J is TRBJ1-4 and V is TRBV30; TRBD1 aligns across 7 bases. The germline CDR1 and CDR2 sequences are GTSNPN and SVGIG (reference sequence). The CDR3 loop spans 15 amino acids. Trimming cost V 1 base and J 7 bases; bases outside gene matches: 9.

This clone was counted between two and nine times. This chain uses TRBV5-1 with TRBJ2-2, with 8 bases lining up with TRBD1. Germline trimming cut 5 bases from V and 4 bases from J; bases unmatched to any gene: 4. The germline gives CDR1 SGHRS, CDR2 YFSETQ. The CDR3 sequence is 14 residues long. CDR3 sequence: CASRQDRGTGELFF. CDR3 DNA: TGCGCCAGCAGACAAGACAGGGGCACCGGGGAGCTGTTTTTT.